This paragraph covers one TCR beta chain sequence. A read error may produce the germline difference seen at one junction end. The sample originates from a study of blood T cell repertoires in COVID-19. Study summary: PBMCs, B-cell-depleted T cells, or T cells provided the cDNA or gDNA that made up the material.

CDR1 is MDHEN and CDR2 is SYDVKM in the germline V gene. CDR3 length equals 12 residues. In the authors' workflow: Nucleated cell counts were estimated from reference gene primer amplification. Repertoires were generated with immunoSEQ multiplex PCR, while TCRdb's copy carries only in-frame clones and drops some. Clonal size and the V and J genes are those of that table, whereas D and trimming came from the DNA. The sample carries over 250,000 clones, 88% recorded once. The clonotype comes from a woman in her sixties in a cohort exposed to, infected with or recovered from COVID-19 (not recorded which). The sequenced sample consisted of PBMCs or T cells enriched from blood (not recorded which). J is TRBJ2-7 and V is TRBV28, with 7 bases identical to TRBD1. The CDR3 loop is CASSLTGYSSVF. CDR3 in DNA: TGTGCCAGCAGTTTGACAGGGTATTCATCGGTTTTC.